The 11 T cell receptor beta chains presented below share a single source sample, sequenced in a study of CD8 T cells in ankylosing spondylitis. TCRdb redid the calling of the 5' RACE reads with MiXCR, one entry per CDR3 protein. The sample holds under 250,000 distinct CDR3 sequences, more than 9% seen once. Material: blood, either unsorted or a sorted T cell fraction (not recorded which). These receptors all stem from a male donor with ankylosing spondylitis or in good health (not recorded which).

This sequence joins TRBV3-1 and TRBJ1-1; 7 bases line up with TRBD1. CDR1 and CDR2 from the germline V gene are LGHDT and YNNKEL (reference sequence). The CDR3 has 13 residues. V lost 4 bases and J lost 5; bases outside the gene matches: 4. The CDR3 coding sequence is TGTGCCAGCAGCCTAGGGGGCCTTACTGAAGCTTTCTTT. This encodes CASSLGGLTEAFF.

This clonotype was picked up one time. The chain links TRBV5-6 to TRBJ2-5; D perhaps matches TRBD2 (5 bases). Germline V gene lookup returns CDR1 SGHDT and CDR2 YYEEEE. This CDR3 contains 15 residues. Trimming took 7 bases from V and 5 from J, leaving 21 bases between them. The CDR3 region has the DNA TGTGCCAGCGGCTCCGGGGTCCTCTGGGTGGAGACCCAGTACTTC. Its translation is CASGSGVLWVETQYF. Combining the CDR3 with reference TRBV5-6 and TRBJ2-5 gives the whole variable domain DAGVTQSPTHLIKTRGQQVTLRCSPKSGHDTVSWYQQALGQGPQFIFQYYEEEERQRGNFPDRFSGHQFPNYSSELNVNALLLGDSALYLCASGSGVLWVETQYFGPGTRLLVL.

This clonotype appeared a single time. One base away lies a much larger clone, so this may be a sequencing read error. The CDR3 region is CAFLKDARDFSYEQYF. The CDR3 region has the DNA TGTGCCTTCTTGAAGGACGCCCGGGACTTCTCCTACGAGCAGTACTTC. The gene calls are TRBV27 and TRBJ2-7; D possibly corresponds to TRBD2 (6 bases). V gave up 11 bases and J gave up 0 bases, with 23 bases separating them. CDR3 length: 16 residues. The germline CDR1 and CDR2 sequences are MNHEY and SMNVEV (reference sequence).

In its sample, this clonotype was seen many times. The rearrangement uses TRBV3-1 and TRBJ2-7; D is possibly TRBD1 (6 bases). V lost 0 bases and J 2 bases, leaving 8 bases between the germline ends. This CDR3 is built from 14 residues. CDR1 LGHDT and CDR2 YNNKEL come from the germline V gene (reference sequence). CDR3 amino acids: CASSQDRDTYEQYF. The CDR3 nucleotides read TGTGCCAGCAGCCAAGACCGGGACACCTACGAGCAGTACTTC.

This clonotype was counted many times. The chain is built from TRBV15 and TRBJ2-1; no reliable D call. V gave up 7 bases and J gave up 5 bases, with 6 bases separating them. Germline V lookup: CDR1 LNHNV, CDR2 YYDKDF (reference sequence). This CDR3 spans 11 amino acids. CDR3 residues: CATNLHNEQFF. As DNA, the CDR3 is TGTGCCACCAATCTACACAATGAGCAGTTCTTC.

The sample holds a few counts of this clonotype. This chain uses TRBV30 with TRBJ2-3; D may be TRBD1 (6 bases). This CDR3 comprises 15 residues. The germline CDR1 and CDR2 sequences are GTSNPN and SVGIG (reference sequence). With 1 base removed from V and 0 bases from J, the gap between germline ends came to 11 bases. The CDR3 sequence is CAWSETGFSTDTQYF. As DNA, the CDR3 is TGTGCCTGGAGTGAGACAGGATTTAGCACAGATACGCAGTATTTT.

The chain uses TRBV3-1 and TRBJ2-3, with a tentative D call TRBD2 (5 bases). CDR3 length: 14 residues. V lost 4 bases and J lost 6, with 14 bases in between. The V gene's germline CDR1 is LGHDT and CDR2 YNNKEL (reference sequence). The DNA of the CDR3 is TGTGCCAGCAGCCCGACGCCTTTAGCGGATACGCAGTATTTT. It specifies CASSPTPLADTQYF.

The table lists this clonotype with many counts. The J gene is TRBJ1-2, the V gene TRBV5-1, with D possibly TRBD1 on 6 matching bases. V was cut by 0 bases and J by 3 bases, with 12 bases left in between. CDR1 is SGHRS, CDR2 YFSETQ, per germline. The CDR3 totals 15 residues. CDR3 coding DNA: TGCGCCAGCAGCTTGGACAGGGACGGGGACTATGGCTACACCTTC. It encodes CASSLDRDGDYGYTF.

This clonotype was picked up many times. V is TRBV12-3 or TRBV12-4 and J is TRBJ1-1, with D uncertain. This CDR3 spans 19 amino acids. The V gene lost 1 base and the J gene lost 0 bases, with 21 bases spanning the gap. CDR3 loop: CASSLEGTDSQQMNTEAFF. In DNA form, the CDR3 reads TGTGCCAGCAGTTTAGAGGGTACAGACTCCCAACAAATGAACACTGAAGCTTTCTTT.

In this sample, this clonotype turned up many times. The V gene is TRBV2, the J gene TRBJ2-2; 7 bases match TRBD1. Germline loops: CDR1 SNHLY, CDR2 FYNNEI. The CDR3 covers 13 residues. The V segment lost 6 bases and the J segment 7 bases; nucleotides outside the gene matches: 5. In DNA form, the CDR3 reads TGTGCCAGCAGGATACAGGGGAACGGGGAGCTGTTTTTT. Its protein is CASRIQGNGELFF.

This clonotype was picked up many times. The rearrangement links TRBV4-1 to TRBJ1-5, with D tentatively TRBD1 (5 bases). Trimming took off 1 base at V and 6 bases at J, with 16 bases between the two ends. This CDR3 is 16 amino acids long. CDR1 is MGHRA, CDR2 YSYEKL, per germline. CDR3 DNA: TGCGCCAGCAGCCAAGGTAGGGACCTAGGCGGTCAGCCCCAGCATTTT. Translated, it gives CASSQGRDLGGQPQHF.